This paragraph reports one TCR beta chain. Its target is unknown. Repertoires were generated with immunoSEQ multiplex PCR, while TCRdb's copy carries only in-frame clones and drops some. Altogether some 72,000 clones are present, about 90% being singletons, with the ten largest covering roughly 3%. The sample is drawn from a study of identifying expanded T cells in peripheral blood. Study results and caveats: Technical replicates showed about 1.1 changed clones; two weeks 15 to 20; four weeks 19.

Trimming at V came to 4 bases and at J to 7 bases, leaving 4 bases not matched to a gene. This CDR3 contains 12 residues. Germline assignment: CDR1 SGHTS and CDR2 YDEGEE. The V and J genes are TRBV5-8 and TRBJ1-2, with 7 bases that match TRBD1. The specimen sequenced was blood. This receptor was identified in a person between 18 and 75 years old in good health. CDR3 DNA: TGTGCCAGCAGCCTCGACAGGGCTGGCTACACCTTC. This translates into CASSLDRAGYTF.